Presented here are 28 T cell receptor beta chains from one specimen sequenced in a study of T cell repertoires in ileal Crohn's disease. Noted time point: inflamed ileum from the surgical specimen. Sequenced by immunoSEQ multiplex PCR; TCRdb stores in-frame clones only, minus some. The sample records several thousand clones, around four fifths being singletons. Material: ileal tissue. Receptors were obtained from an adult with Crohn's disease.

The rearrangement uses TRBV4-2 and TRBJ1-5; D ambiguous. This CDR3 comprises 12 residues. Trimming removed 0 bases from V and 6 bases from J, with 3 bases in between. Germline CDR1 reads LGHNA; CDR2 reads YNFKEQ. The CDR3 DNA reads as TGTGCCAGCAGCCAAGAAGGTCAGCCCCAGCATTTT. Protein: CASSQEGQPQHF.

The chain couples TRBV6-6 to TRBJ2-7, with D possibly TRBD1 on 5 matching bases. The CDR3 runs 16 residues. In germline, CDR1 is MNHNY, CDR2 SVGAGI (reference sequence). Trimming left V 0 bases short and J 4 bases short, with 16 bases between. CDR3 protein: CASSYSGQGDRYEQYF. CDR3 nucleotides: TGTGCCAGCAGTTACTCGGGGCAGGGTGACCGGTACGAGCAGTACTTC.

This clone was detected a few times. The genes are TRBV5-4 and TRBJ2-5; D perhaps matches TRBD1 (6 bases). The germline gives CDR1 SGHNT, CDR2 YYREEE (reference sequence). CDR3 length: 14 amino acids. Trimming pared 4 bases from V and 2 bases from J, leaving 12 bases between. CDR3 region: CASSGRGRQETQYF. The CDR3 DNA sequence: TGTGCCAGCAGCGGCAGGGGTCGGCAAGAGACCCAGTACTTC. Full variable domain (rest looked up from reference TRBV5-4 and TRBJ2-5): ETGVTQSPTHLIKTRGQQVTLRCSSQSGHNTVSWYQQALGQGPQFIFQYYREEENGRGNFPPRFSGLQFPNYSSELNVNALELDDSALYLCASSGRGRQETQYFGPGTRLLVL.

The rearrangement uses TRBV5-1 and TRBJ2-3; weak D call: TRBD2 (5 bases). Trimming left V 7 bases short and J 3 bases short, with 12 bases between. The CDR3 is 13 residues long. Germline V lookup: CDR1 SGHRS, CDR2 YFSETQ. The CDR3 coding sequence is TGCGCCAGCTCAGTCGGGGTGACAGATACGCAGTATTTT. Its protein product is CASSVGVTDTQYF.

Only one count was recorded for this clone. V is TRBV5-1 and J is TRBJ2-3; D call uncertain. The CDR3 consists of 11 residues. Per germline, CDR1 SGHRS and CDR2 YFSETQ. V dropped 2 bases and J dropped 2 bases, with 0 bases sitting between them. The CDR3: CASSFTDTQYF. CDR3 nucleotide sequence: TGCGCCAGCAGCTTCACAGATACGCAGTATTTT.

This clone turned up a few times. The chain carries TRBV14 and TRBJ1-5; possibly TRBD1 for D (5 bases). Germline assignment: CDR1 SGHDN and CDR2 FVKESK. Trimming shortened V by 0 bases and J by 7 bases, and 10 bases separated the two germline ends. The CDR3 is made up of 14 amino acids. The CDR3 bases are TGTGCCAGCAGCCAAGATTGGGGGAACCAGCCCCAGCATTTT. Protein: CASSQDWGNQPQHF.

Notes on this clone: Relative to the germline gene, one junction end is altered; a read error may explain this. The V call is TRBV4-2, the J call TRBJ1-2; D possibly corresponds to TRBD1 (6 bases). Per the germline V gene, CDR1 is LGHNA and CDR2 is YNFKEQ. This CDR3 spans 14 amino acids. The CDR3 here is CASSQEGGRAVPLF. The DNA of the CDR3 is TGTGCCAGCAGCCAAGAAGGGGGGAGGGCAGTACCCCTCTTC.

This sequence joins TRBV18 and TRBJ1-4, with D unresolved. The V end lost 5 bases, the J end lost 5 bases, and 9 bases lay between the germline ends. Looked up from germline, CDR1 is KGHSH and CDR2 is LQKENI. The CDR3 sequence is 13 residues long. CDR3 residues: CASSRSVNEKLFF. The CDR3 DNA reads TGTGCCAGCTCAAGGTCCGTAAATGAAAAACTGTTTTTT. Using reference TRBV18 and TRBJ1-4 for the parts outside the CDR3, the full variable domain is NAGVMQNPRHLVRRRGQEARLRCSPMKGHSHVYWYRQLPEEGLKFMVYLQKENIIDESGMPKERFSAEFPKEGPSILRIQQVVRGDSAAYFCASSRSVNEKLFFGSGTQLSVL.

The chain uses TRBV30 and TRBJ1-2; TRBD1 aligns across 9 bases. There are 13 residues in the CDR3. CDR1 and CDR2 from the germline V gene are GTSNPN and SVGIG (reference sequence). V dropped 3 bases and J dropped 7; count of bases not matched to a gene: 6. CDR3 residues: CAWRQRDRAGYTF. The CDR3 DNA follows: TGTGCCTGGAGACAACGGGACAGGGCTGGCTACACCTTC.

This sequence joins TRBV18 and TRBJ2-7; D is undetermined. Germline CDR1 reads KGHSH; CDR2 reads LQKENI. The V and J ends lost 3 bases and 1 base respectively, with 10 bases between them. CDR3 size: 14 residues. The CDR3 region has the DNA TGTGCCAGCTCACCGCCCGGGTTTTCCTACGAGCAGTACTTC. The encoded protein is CASSPPGFSYEQYF.

J is TRBJ1-4 and V is TRBV29-1; 7 positions match TRBD1. Losses at the gene ends were 4 bases for V and 7 bases for J; bases not matched to a gene: 9. The CDR3 consists of 14 residues. Germline V gene lookup returns CDR1 SQVTM and CDR2 ANQGSEA. In DNA, the CDR3 is TGCAGCGTTGCCCGGACAGGCATATCTGAAAAACTGTTTTTT. Residues: CSVARTGISEKLFF.

The V gene is TRBV11-1, the J gene TRBJ1-2; no definite D call. Germline assignment: CDR1 SGHAT and CDR2 FQDESV (reference sequence). V lost 2 bases to trimming and J lost 6 bases, with 10 bases between them. The CDR3 has 13 residues. The CDR3 region has the DNA TGTGCCAGCAGCTTATTTCTTCGGGATGGCTACACCTTC. This encodes CASSLFLRDGYTF.

The V and J genes are TRBV29-1 and TRBJ2-1, with a weak D call TRBD1 (5 bases). CDR1 SQVTM and CDR2 ANQGSEA come from the germline V gene. The V end was cut by 4 bases, the J end by 3 bases, with 7 bases between. The CDR3 runs 12 residues. CDR3 amino acids: CSVGQLYNEQFF. CDR3 bases: TGCAGCGTTGGACAGCTCTACAATGAGCAGTTCTTC.

This chain links TRBV29-1 with TRBJ1-3; D uncertain. Germline V gene lookup returns CDR1 SQVTM and CDR2 ANQGSEA. The length of the CDR3 is 12 residues. V lost 6 bases and J lost 3, with 9 bases in between. The CDR3 DNA reads as TGCAGCGTCGCAGGTTTTGGAAACACCATATATTTT. Translating it yields CSVAGFGNTIYF.

The chain uses TRBV10-1 and TRBJ1-1; TRBD1 might be the D (5 bases). This CDR3 contains 13 residues. CDR1 and CDR2 from the germline V gene are WNHNN and SYGVQD (reference sequence). V gave up 6 bases and J gave up 7 bases, with 15 bases separating them. This CDR3 is CASSRDLLGEAFF. The CDR3 DNA is TGCGCCAGCAGCCGGGACCTCCTGGGTGAAGCTTTCTTT.

CDR3 region: CASSPRVGGRNQPQHF. The CDR3 DNA sequence: TGTGCCAGCAGCCCGCGGGTAGGGGGCCGCAATCAGCCCCAGCATTTT. The rearrangement joins TRBV5-6 to TRBJ1-5; TRBD1 matches at 7 bases. CDR3 length: 16 residues. V shed 4 bases, J shed 2 bases, and the junction held 9 bases outside the gene matches. Germline V lookup: CDR1 SGHDT, CDR2 YYEEEE. The full variable domain, in which reference TRBV5-6 and TRBJ1-5 provide the parts outside the CDR3, is DAGVTQSPTHLIKTRGQQVTLRCSPKSGHDTVSWYQQALGQGPQFIFQYYEEEERQRGNFPDRFSGHQFPNYSSELNVNALLLGDSALYLCASSPRVGGRNQPQHFGDGTRLSIL.

The CDR3 DNA follows: TGTGCCAGCAGTTACTCAGGCGGGGGGGCTTATGAGCAGTTCTTC. Amino acids: CASSYSGGGAYEQFF. The chain is built from TRBV6-5 and TRBJ2-1, with 9 bases identical to TRBD2. V shed 0 bases and J 8 bases; nucleotides not matched to a gene: 5. CDR3 length: 15 residues. Germline V gene lookup returns CDR1 MNHEY and CDR2 SVGAGI.

J is TRBJ1-5 and V is TRBV5-6; no clear D. Germline CDR1 is SGHDT and CDR2 is YYEEEE. CDR3 length: 16 amino acids. V lost 2 bases and J 2 bases, leaving 14 bases between the germline ends. The CDR3 DNA sequence: TGTGCCAGCAGCTTATATCATAGCAGCCGCAATCAGCCCCAGCATTTT. Its protein is CASSLYHSSRNQPQHF.

The chain is built from TRBV5-6 and TRBJ1-6; 7 bases line up with TRBD1. The V segment lost 8 bases and the J segment 7 bases; nucleotides outside the gene matches: 12. CDR3 length equals 15 residues. Looked up from germline, CDR1 is SGHDT and CDR2 is YYEEEE. The CDR3 loop is CASNPRRGWNSPLHF. The CDR3, as DNA: TGTGCCAGTAACCCCCGCAGGGGGTGGAATTCACCCCTCCACTTT.

In its sample, this clone was seen a few times. The J gene is TRBJ1-2, the V gene TRBV6-1; D is perhaps TRBD1 (5 bases). Germline values: CDR1 MNHNS, CDR2 SASEGT. The V end lost 0 bases, the J end lost 1 base, and 9 bases lay between the germline ends. The CDR3 is 15 residues long. CDR3 protein: CASSEAGAINYGYTF. DNA of the CDR3: TGTGCCAGCAGTGAAGCAGGGGCCATTAACTATGGCTACACCTTC.

The J gene is TRBJ2-7, the V gene TRBV5-1; D not certain. The CDR3 is 15 amino acids. V gave up 4 bases and J gave up 1 base, with 15 bases separating them. Per germline, CDR1 SGHRS and CDR2 YFSETQ. The CDR3 protein is CASSPSPTDSYEQYF. The DNA of the CDR3 is TGCGCCAGCAGCCCAAGCCCGACGGATTCCTACGAGCAGTACTTC.

V gene TRBV6-4 combines with J gene TRBJ1-1; no clear D gene. Germline V gives CDR1 MRHNA, CDR2 SNTAGT. Trimming pared 8 bases from V and 0 bases from J, leaving 10 bases between. The CDR3 is made up of 13 amino acids. The CDR3 region has the DNA TGTGCCAGCTCGGCATTCATGAACACTGAAGCTTTCTTT. As protein: CASSAFMNTEAFF.

This clone was seen once. The rearrangement joins TRBV5-1 to TRBJ1-4, with 9 bases matching TRBD1. From germline, CDR1 is SGHRS and CDR2 YFSETQ. This CDR3 has 15 amino acids. J lost 7 bases, V lost 4 bases, and 8 bases had no gene match. The CDR3 coding sequence is TGCGCCAGCAGCGGGAACAGGGGGCAAGGTGAAAAACTGTTTTTT. This translates into CASSGNRGQGEKLFF.

This chain joins TRBV21-1 and TRBJ1-5; the table names TRBD1, a call not compared with the DNA. TRBV21-1 is listed as a pseudogene. The CDR3 loop spans 13 amino acids. The CDR3 reads CASSTGNNQPQHF. Written as DNA, the CDR3 is TGTGCCAGCAGCACAGGGAACAATCAGCCCCAGCATTTT.

The CDR3 here is CASSPGADRAWTDTQYF. DNA of the CDR3: TGTGCCAGCAGCCCTGGGGCGGACAGGGCATGGACAGATACGCAGTATTTT. The V and J genes are TRBV7-2 and TRBJ2-3, with TRBD1 matching 8 bases. CDR3 size: 17 residues. Losses at the gene ends were 5 bases for V and 3 bases for J; bases not matched to a gene: 13. From germline, CDR1 is SGHTA and CDR2 FQGNSA.

This chain uses TRBV5-5 with TRBJ1-2; D is undetermined. The V and J ends lost 2 bases and 8 bases respectively, with 13 bases between them. Germline V gives CDR1 SGHKS, CDR2 YYEKEE (reference sequence). The CDR3 runs 13 residues. CDR3: CASSFVVGGGYTF. The CDR3, as DNA: TGTGCCAGCAGCTTCGTAGTTGGTGGAGGCTACACCTTC.

The V call is TRBV18, the J call TRBJ2-3; 10 nucleotides line up with TRBD2. The ends lost 2 bases at V and 4 bases at J; junction bases unmatched: 9. The CDR3 runs to 17 residues. Germline V lookup: CDR1 KGHSH, CDR2 LQKENI. CDR3 bases: TGTGCCAGCTCACCATCTAGCGGGGGCTCGTGGGCAGATACGCAGTATTTT. It yields the protein CASSPSSGGSWADTQYF.

The rearrangement joins TRBV2 to TRBJ2-3, with D maybe TRBD1 (6 bases). Trimming shortened V by 7 bases and J by 1 base, and 9 bases separated the two germline ends. Germline assignment: CDR1 SNHLY and CDR2 FYNNEI. The CDR3 spans 13 residues. As DNA, the CDR3 is TGTGCCAGCAACAGGGAAGGCACAGATACGCAGTATTTT. Encoded protein: CASNREGTDTQYF.